This T cell receptor beta chain was sequenced for a study of cytomegalovirus exposure and HLA in healthy donors. Findings and limits, study-wide: Reported results showed that the classifier diagnosed cytomegalovirus status with high specificity and sensitivity.

It was healthy bone marrow donors who served as donors. PCR employed 60 Vbeta and 13 Jbeta primers. Repertoires were generated with immunoSEQ multiplex PCR, while TCRdb's copy carries only in-frame clones and drops some. The sample records fewer than 90,000 clones, 79% being singletons. Concerning this clone itself: The antigen is undetermined.

V lost 1 base, J lost 3 bases, and 6 bases stayed unmatched. CDR3 length: 16 amino acids. Germline loops: CDR1 SGHVS, CDR2 FNYEAQ. The chain has TRBV7-6 and TRBJ2-4, with 7 nucleotides matching TRBD2. The material sequenced was PBMCs. The source of this sequence is a middle-aged woman in good health and CMV-seropositive. The CDR3: CASSLEQAGDKNIQYF. In nucleotides, the CDR3 is TGTGCCAGCAGCTTAGAACAGGCGGGGGACAAAAACATTCAGTACTTC.